This TCR beta chain was found in a study of cytomegalovirus exposure and HLA in healthy donors. This CDR3 has 14 amino acids. The ends were cut back, 1 base at V and 5 bases at J, with 12 bases in the middle. In germline, CDR1 is SGHDT, CDR2 YYEEEE. PCR involved 60 Vbeta and 13 Jbeta primers. TCRdb's copy holds only in-frame clones and misses some; the assay was immunoSEQ multiplex PCR. The data show some 80,000 clones, about four fifths seen once. Source material: PBMCs. V usage is TRBV5-6 and J usage is TRBJ1-1, with D perhaps TRBD1 (6 bases). This sequence was found in a man between 18 and 29 years old in good health and CMV-seropositive. This CDR3 reads CASSLRGGGTEAFF. CDR3 nucleotide sequence: TGTGCCAGCAGCTTGAGGGGGGGCGGGACTGAAGCTTTCTTT.